The sequence of this T cell receptor (beta chain) was determined in a study of Tregs in tolerant kidney transplant recipients. The table came from immunoSEQ multiplex PCR; TCRdb's copy has only in-frame clones and leaves some out. This sample has 92,000 or so clones; approximately 92% occur once, and the top ten carry over 4%. As regards this clone: Its specificity is unknown.

Thawed PBMCs were FACS-sorted into unstimulated CD4+CD25+CD127- regulatory T cells, CD4+CD25- non-regulatory cells, CD4 and CD8 cells. Study-level findings and limits: Few patients were studied, so findings need validation in larger groups. Expanding Tregs on activated donor B cells appeared to best identify donor-specific TCRbeta clones.

The receptor was isolated from a human donor in good health. Sequenced: CD8+ T cells from blood.

DNA for the CDR3: TGCAGCGTTGAAGAGACTAACACCGGGGAGCTGTTTTTT. Translating it yields CSVEETNTGELFF. V is TRBV29-1 and J is TRBJ2-2; D is unclear. In germline, CDR1 is SQVTM, CDR2 ANQGSEA. This CDR3 is built from 13 residues. Trimming left V 0 bases short and J 2 bases short, with 4 bases between.